This T cell receptor (beta chain) derives from a study of T cell responses to AZD1222 COVID-19 vaccine (dated by TCRdb to the early 2020s). The study in broad terms: AZD1222 recipients given second doses at about 4 weeks or at about 12 weeks were pooled, since spike-specific TCR depth and breadth were not found to differ between the two schedules. A total of more than 230 trial participants underwent TCR sequencing, of whom about 200 had received two doses of AZD1222 and roughly 26 had received two doses of the MenACWY control vaccine. Enrollment into the trials was organized by age into subgroups of 18-55, 56-69 and 70-plus years, and those subgroups contained roughly 140, 27 and 60 TCR-sequenced participants, respectively.

Overall study outcomes, separate from this receptor: Nearly half of unique spike-specific TCRs reportedly recognized epitopes outside regions mutated in the B.1.351 and B.1.1.7 variants. Participants were mostly white British and included more females than males, and it was suggested by the authors that clonal diversity may have been underestimated. CD4 TCRs associated with the vaccine covered the entire spike protein, and the dominant responses were in regions 160-218 and 743-854. Spike-specific TCR breadth and depth rose significantly after two AZD1222 doses compared with day 0 and with MenACWY recipients. In the small 56-69-year group, the increase in depth fell short of significance, most likely because of low power. Because no day 14 peak-response samples were available, repertoires were characterized only after the peak T cell response. Conclusions about previously exposed vaccinees are limited because only five to seven AZD1222 recipients were SARS-CoV-2 seropositive at baseline.

This specimen's time point label, interpreted: baseline before first vaccination. Vaccinee samples were obtained from the UK trials COV001 and COV002, which included a single-blind randomized controlled phase 2/3 trial of AZD1222 (ChAdOx1 nCoV-19) in healthy adults. For TCRbeta chain sequencing, PBMC samples were collected from trial participants at day 0 and at day 28 after the second dose. The CDR3 regions of human TCRbeta chains were analyzed by immunosequencing. The published analysis was carried out like this. Repertoire TCRs were checked for matches against a reference library of SARS-CoV-2-specific TCRs that had been generated using the MIRA antigen-specificity platform. Breadth was defined as the fraction of unique TCRs that were SARS-CoV-2-associated, and depth was defined as the fraction of total T cells that were SARS-CoV-2-associated. Using the MIRA data, each spike-specific TCR was assigned both to the spike region to which the TCR was reactive and to a CD4 or CD8 class. Log10-transformed breadth and depth values were compared by one-way ANOVA with Sidak's multiple comparisons tests. TCRdb provides this immuneACCESS table in a form limited to in-frame rearrangements. Some clones are lacking; in checked studies, under half of them reflect an unresolved V gene, and why the rest are absent is not known. For V, J and clone size, that table is used; D and trimming come from the DNA. The sample records 45,000 to 60,000 clones, 80% to 90% of which are singletons. The top ten hold 2% of the sample.

On this clone itself: It has no known antigen specificity. The record has no base qualities; no much larger clone is one base away.

The source material was peripheral blood, sampled on day 0 of AZD1222 vaccination. The receptor was derived from an adult in good health.

The DNA sequence reads TGTGCCAGCAGCCAAGATAGGAGGACAGGATATAATTCACCCCTCCACTTT. Translation gives CASSQDRRTGYNSPLHF. The chain is encoded by TRBV3-1 (or the pseudogene TRBV3-2) joined to TRBJ1-6; TRBD1 agrees with 7 junctional bases. Taken from cysteine to phenylalanine, the CDR3 has 17 residues. Of the read, only the CDR3 DNA is kept; its 51 bases are in frame from base 1. Trimming removed 0 bases from V and 4 bases from J; the gene matches leave 6 bases unexplained. CDR1 LGHDT and CDR2 YNNKEL were looked up in the germline V gene (reference sequence).